This T cell receptor (beta chain) was recovered during a study of read filtering for tumor transcriptome and immune sequencing. Study-wide context: Mean patient age was roughly 66 years, range about 47 to 90; 16 to 20 male, 12 to 15 female. Findings of the study overall: Correlation between methods rose after single-read clonotypes were removed. IR-seq captured clonotypes deeper and more reliably than RNA-seq. This fraction held mixed bone marrow immune cells after CD138-negative sorting.

The CDR3 contains 13 residues. The germline CDR1 and CDR2 sequences are SGHVS and FNYEAQ. Trimming stripped 5 bases from V and 3 bases from J, with 10 bases between. Molecular barcoded adaptors covering alpha/delta and beta/gamma chains were used on approximately 440 ng RNA. Via MiXCR, TCRdb re-called the reads, giving one row per CDR3 protein. The sample holds around 140,000 distinct CDR3 sequences, roughly an eighth seen once. This clonotype appeared a few times. Its antigen remains unidentified. The sequence was collected from a donor at least 40 years old with multiple myeloma. The sample was a population of CD138-negative cells sorted from bone marrow. The gene calls are TRBV7-6 and TRBJ1-1, with a weak D call TRBD1 (5 bases). CDR3 residues: CASSQGTDTEAFF. Here the CDR3 DNA reads TGTGCCAGCAGCCAAGGGACGGACACTGAAGCTTTCTTT.